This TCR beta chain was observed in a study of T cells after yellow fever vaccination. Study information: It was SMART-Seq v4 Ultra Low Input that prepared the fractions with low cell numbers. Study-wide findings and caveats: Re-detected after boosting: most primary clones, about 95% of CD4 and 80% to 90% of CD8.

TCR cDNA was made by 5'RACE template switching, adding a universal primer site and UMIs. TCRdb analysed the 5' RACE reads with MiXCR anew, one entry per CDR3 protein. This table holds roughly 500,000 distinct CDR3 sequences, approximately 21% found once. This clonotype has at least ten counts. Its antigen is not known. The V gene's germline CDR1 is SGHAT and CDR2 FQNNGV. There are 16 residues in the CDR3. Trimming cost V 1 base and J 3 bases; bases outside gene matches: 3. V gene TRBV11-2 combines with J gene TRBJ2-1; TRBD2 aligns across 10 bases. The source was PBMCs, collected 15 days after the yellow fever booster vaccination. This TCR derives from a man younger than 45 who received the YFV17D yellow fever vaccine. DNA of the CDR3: TGTGCCAGCAGCTTAGCTTGGACTAGCGGCTACAATGAGCAGTTCTTC. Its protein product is CASSLAWTSGYNEQFF.